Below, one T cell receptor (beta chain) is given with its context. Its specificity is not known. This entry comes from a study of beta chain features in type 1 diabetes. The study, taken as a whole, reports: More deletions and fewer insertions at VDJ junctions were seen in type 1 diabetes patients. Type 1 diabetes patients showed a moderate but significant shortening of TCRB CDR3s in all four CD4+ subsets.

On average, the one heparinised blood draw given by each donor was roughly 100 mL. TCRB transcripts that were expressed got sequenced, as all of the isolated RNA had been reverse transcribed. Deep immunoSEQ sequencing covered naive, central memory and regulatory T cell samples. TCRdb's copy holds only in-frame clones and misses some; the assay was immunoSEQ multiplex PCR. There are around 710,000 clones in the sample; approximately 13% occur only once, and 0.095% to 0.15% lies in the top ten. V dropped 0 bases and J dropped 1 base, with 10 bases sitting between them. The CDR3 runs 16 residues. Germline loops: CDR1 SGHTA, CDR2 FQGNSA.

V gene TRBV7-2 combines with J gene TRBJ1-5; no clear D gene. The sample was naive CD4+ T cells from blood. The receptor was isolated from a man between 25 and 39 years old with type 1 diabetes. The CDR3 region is CASSLALTQSNQPQHF. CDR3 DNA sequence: TGTGCCAGCAGCTTAGCCCTCACGCAGAGCAATCAGCCCCAGCATTTT. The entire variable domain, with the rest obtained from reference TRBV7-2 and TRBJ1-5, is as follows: GAGVSQSPSNKVTEKGKDVELRCDPISGHTALYWYRQSLGQGLEFLIYFQGNSAPDKSGLPSDRFSAERTGGSVSTLTIQRTQQEDSAVYLCASSLALTQSNQPQHFGDGTRLSIL.